This TCR beta chain originates from a study of CD8+ T cells in alopecia areata. Whole-study context: Patients remained on tofacitinib for 6 to 18 months and then went 6 months without it. General observations from the study: Lesional scalp, notably in alopecia totalis/universalis, had clonality above that of normal scalp. Mice showed clearer TCR sharing than patients did, a gap that was possibly HLA-related.

Isolated RNA was reverse transcribed into cDNA used as the sequencing template. Assay used: immunoSEQ multiplex PCR; TCRdb lists only in-frame clones, some missing. The data hold about 140,000 clones, with roughly 64% observed a single time. J gave up 9 bases and V 1 base, and 7 bases lay outside the gene matches. The CDR3 covers 14 residues. Per the germline V gene, CDR1 is SGHTA and CDR2 is FQGNSA. A word on this clone: Antigen unknown.

The chain employs TRBV7-2 and TRBJ2-5; TRBD2 matches 8 bases. The sequence came from a human donor with alopecia areata. The sample consisted of CD4+ T cells sorted from blood, taken at week 0. The CDR3 loop is CASSLGQNGGAQYF. CDR3 DNA sequence: TGTGCCAGCAGCTTAGGACAGAACGGGGGGGCCCAGTACTTC.